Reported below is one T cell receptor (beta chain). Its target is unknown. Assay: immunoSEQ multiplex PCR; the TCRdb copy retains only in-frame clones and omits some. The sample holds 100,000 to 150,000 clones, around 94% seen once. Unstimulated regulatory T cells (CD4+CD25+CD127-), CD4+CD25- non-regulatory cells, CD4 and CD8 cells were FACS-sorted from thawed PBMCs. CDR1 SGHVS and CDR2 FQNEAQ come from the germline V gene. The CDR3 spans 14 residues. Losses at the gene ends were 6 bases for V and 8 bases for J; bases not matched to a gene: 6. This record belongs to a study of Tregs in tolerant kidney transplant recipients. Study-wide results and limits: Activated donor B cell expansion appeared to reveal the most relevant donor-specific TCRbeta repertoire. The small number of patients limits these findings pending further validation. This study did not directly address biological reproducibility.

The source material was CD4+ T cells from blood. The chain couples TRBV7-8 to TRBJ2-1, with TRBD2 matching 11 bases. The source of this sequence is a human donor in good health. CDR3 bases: TGTGCCAGCAGTTCGGGACTAGCGGATGATGAGCAGTTCTTC. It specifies CASSSGLADDEQFF. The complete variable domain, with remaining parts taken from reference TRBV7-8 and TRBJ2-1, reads GAGVSQSPRYKVAKRGQDVALRCDPISGHVSLFWYQQALGQGPEFLTYFQNEAQLDKSGLPSDRFFAERPEGSVSTLKIQRTQQEDSAVYLCASSSGLADDEQFFGPGTRLTVL.